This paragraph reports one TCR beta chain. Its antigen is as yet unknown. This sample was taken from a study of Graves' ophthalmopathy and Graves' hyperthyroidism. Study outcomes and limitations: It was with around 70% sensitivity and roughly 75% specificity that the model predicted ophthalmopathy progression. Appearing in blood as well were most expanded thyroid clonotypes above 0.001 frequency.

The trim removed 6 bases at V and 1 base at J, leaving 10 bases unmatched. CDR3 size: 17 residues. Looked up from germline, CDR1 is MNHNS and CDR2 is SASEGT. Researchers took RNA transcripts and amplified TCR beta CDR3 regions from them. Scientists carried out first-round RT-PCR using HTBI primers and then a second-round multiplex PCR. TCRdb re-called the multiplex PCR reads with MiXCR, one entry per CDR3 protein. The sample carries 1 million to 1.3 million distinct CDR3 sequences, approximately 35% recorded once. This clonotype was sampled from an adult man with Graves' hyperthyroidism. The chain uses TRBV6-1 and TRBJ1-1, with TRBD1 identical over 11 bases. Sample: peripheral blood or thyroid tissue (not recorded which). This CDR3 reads CASRVGTGGNTNTEAFF. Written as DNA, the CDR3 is TGTGCCAGCAGAGTTGGGACAGGGGGTAATACGAACACTGAAGCTTTCTTT.